The clone carrying this TCR beta chain appeared a few times. The antigen is undetermined. The data stem from a study of T cell repertoires in cytomegalovirus infection. For the study at large: CMV infection and matching HLA type were both indicated by public TCR beta signatures. Study-wide findings and caveats: The cumulative frequency of public TCR beta families distinguished individuals who carried CMV together with the relevant HLA.

The junction had 6 bases not matched to a gene; V was cut back by 5 bases and J by 3 bases. The CDR3 is 16 residues long. CDR1 SGHTA and CDR2 FQGNSA come from the germline V gene. TCRdb reprocessed the reads with MiXCR, giving one entry per CDR3 protein. The sample includes approximately 500,000 distinct CDR3 sequences, around 27% of them seen just once. The V gene is TRBV7-2, the J gene TRBJ2-1, with 11 bases fitting TRBD2. This TCR derives from a human donor in good health (CMV status not recorded). Some clones in this sample may be carry-over from other donors' samples. Sample: PBMCs. The CDR3: CASSRVAGGYYNEQFF. For the CDR3, the DNA is TGTGCCAGCAGCCGGGTAGCGGGAGGGTACTACAATGAGCAGTTCTTC.